Shown below are 6 T cell receptor beta chains from a single sample sequenced in a study of T cells after yellow fever vaccination. TCRdb independently ran MiXCR on the 5' RACE reads; one entry per CDR3 protein. The sample records approximately 300,000 distinct CDR3 sequences, about 10% being singletons. The sample here was CD4+ T cells sorted from PBMCs, taken 45 days after the yellow fever booster vaccination. The receptor source for this set is a man between 18 and 29 years old who received the YFV17D yellow fever vaccine.

This clonotype has only a few counts. The chain has TRBV19 and TRBJ2-1, with no clear D. The length of the CDR3 is 14 residues. CDR1 and CDR2 (germline): LNHDA, SQIVND (reference sequence). V gave up 0 bases and J gave up 5 bases, with 8 bases separating them. CDR3 loop: CASSIDSRNNEQFF. CDR3 nucleotides: TGTGCCAGTAGTATAGATAGCCGGAACAATGAGCAGTTCTTC.

This clonotype has at least ten counts. The chain carries TRBV7-9 and TRBJ2-5; TRBD2 matches at 13 bases. Germline loops: CDR1 SEHNR, CDR2 FQNEAQ (reference sequence). The CDR3 runs 15 residues. J lost 5 bases, V lost 5 bases, and 5 bases had no gene match. The CDR3 here is CASSPGLAGLETQYF. The CDR3 nucleotides are TGTGCCAGCAGCCCGGGACTAGCGGGGTTGGAGACCCAGTACTTC.

The rearrangement links TRBV20-1 to TRBJ1-4; 8 bases match TRBD1. V lost 4 bases and J lost 10; bases outside the gene matches: 14. Germline CDR1 is DFQATT and CDR2 is SNEGSKA (reference sequence). The CDR3 contains 15 residues. As DNA, the CDR3 is TGCAGTGCTAACCCCCAGACCGACAGGGGTGGAAAACTGTTTTTT. It encodes CSANPQTDRGGKLFF.

V usage is TRBV7-9 and J usage is TRBJ2-5; TRBD1 is a possible D gene (6 bases). The V gene lost 5 bases and the J gene lost 3 bases, with 16 bases spanning the gap. The CDR3 totals 15 residues. Germline V gives CDR1 SEHNR, CDR2 FQNEAQ (reference sequence). As DNA, the CDR3 is TGTGCCAGCAGCGGAAATTTTGCAGGGGAAGAGACCCAGTACTTC. This encodes CASSGNFAGEETQYF.

This clonotype was observed at least ten times. This rearrangement joins TRBV6-5 to TRBJ1-2, with TRBD1 as a possible D gene (6 bases). Trimming removed 0 bases from V and 4 bases from J, with 12 bases in between. This CDR3 comprises 15 residues. CDR1 and CDR2 (germline): MNHEY, SVGAGI. CDR3: CASSYSSPGAYGYTF. DNA for the CDR3: TGTGCCAGCAGTTACTCGTCCCCAGGGGCCTATGGCTACACCTTC.

The chain recombines TRBV24-1 with TRBJ1-2, with D possibly being TRBD1 (6 bases). CDR1 and CDR2 from the germline V gene are KGHDR and SFDVKD. The CDR3 covers 14 residues. Trimming took off 2 bases at V and 2 bases at J, with 8 bases between the two ends. DNA for the CDR3: TGTGCCACCAGTGATTCTGACAGGAACTATGGCTACACCTTC. As protein: CATSDSDRNYGYTF.